One sample yielded the 14 T cell receptor beta chains listed below, sequenced in a study of T cells in women clearing cervical HPV infection. The assay was immunoSEQ multiplex PCR, and TCRdb's table has in-frame clones only and misses some. The specimen's table records about 20,000 clones. The sequencing sample was made of blood buffy coat. Receptors originate from a woman between 18 and 75 years old with a cervical HPV16 infection that either progressed to CIN3+ or cleared (not recorded which).

Remarks on this clone: The CDR3 end is not reached by the read, which stops 3 residues before it; the germline J gene fills it in. The chain employs TRBV30 and TRBJ2-1; a weak D match, TRBD1 (6 bases). Trimming shortened V by 3 bases and J by 4 bases, and 16 bases separated the two germline ends. Germline V gene sequence: CDR1 GTSNPN, CDR2 SVGIG (reference sequence). This CDR3 contains 15 residues. Partial CDR3 DNA: TGTGCCTGGAGATTCCGGACAGATTCTTACAATGAG. Protein sequence: CAWRFRTDSYNE. The full CDR3 is CAWRFRTDSYNEQFF.

About this clone itself: The read stops 3 residues short of the end of the CDR3; the missing end is completed from the germline J gene. This chain links TRBV29-1 with TRBJ1-1; D possibly corresponds to TRBD1 (5 bases). The V gene lost 3 bases and the J gene lost 4 bases, with 12 bases spanning the gap. Per the germline V gene, CDR1 is SQVTM and CDR2 is ANQGSEA. CDR3 length equals 13 residues. The part of the CDR3 DNA that was read is TGCAGCGTTGAGAAGGGGATGAGCACTGAA. It translates to CSVEKGMSTE. The whole CDR3 sequence reads CSVEKGMSTEAFF.

The CDR3: CASIGLTGELFF. Partial CDR3 DNA: TGTGCCAGCATTGGACTAACCGGGGAG. The chain joins TRBV6-2 or TRBV6-3 to TRBJ2-2; possibly TRBD2 for D (6 bases). The sequenced fragment ends 3 residues before the CDR3 boundary, so the rest is inferred from the germline J gene. Germline CDR1 is MNHEY and CDR2 is SVGEGT. This CDR3 spans 12 amino acids. Trimming shortened V by 7 bases and J by 5 bases, and 8 bases separated the two germline ends.

As for this clone: The CDR3 end is not reached by the read, which stops 3 residues before it; the germline J gene fills it in. The J gene is TRBJ2-5, the V gene TRBV7-6; 11 nucleotides align to TRBD2. Looked up from germline, CDR1 is SGHVS and CDR2 is FNYEAQ. The CDR3 is 15 residues long. V shed 1 base and J 7 bases; nucleotides not matched to a gene: 5. CDR3 DNA, as far as it was read: TGTGCCAGCAGCTTAGTTAGCGGGGGGGCCGGGACC. Its protein is CASSLVSGGAGT. The whole CDR3 reads CASSLVSGGAGTQYF.

Of note for this clone: The junction and the germline gene differ at one end; a read error may be behind it. The read terminates 3 residues before the CDR3 end, so the remaining end is supplied by the germline J gene. The identical CDR3 is also encoded by other nucleotide sequences in the sample. The rearrangement uses TRBV2 and TRBJ1-3; 7 bases fit TRBD1. CDR3 length: 13 amino acids. Germline assignment: CDR1 SNHLY and CDR2 FYNNEI. CDR3: CASRGTARNTIYF. The CDR3 bases that were read are TGTGCCAGCAGGGGGACAGCTCGAAACACT. The full variable domain, in which reference TRBV2 and TRBJ1-3 provide the parts outside the CDR3, is EPEVTQTPSHQVTQMGQEVILRCVPISNHLYFYWYRQILGQKVEFLVSFYNNEISEKSEIFDDQFSVERPDGSNFTLKIRSTKLEDSAMYFCASRGTARNTIYFGEGSWLTVV.

On this clone itself: The read is 3 residues too short to cover the CDR3 end, so that end is filled in from the germline J gene. The rearrangement uses TRBV20-1 and TRBJ1-2; tentative D call: TRBD1 (5 bases). Trimming shortened V by 3 bases and J by 3 bases, and 17 bases separated the two germline ends. This CDR3 contains 15 residues. Germline V gives CDR1 DFQATT, CDR2 SNEGSKA (reference sequence). CDR3 sequence: CSASKGAVDDYGYTF. CDR3 DNA (partial): TGCAGTGCTAGTAAAGGGGCTGTCGATGACTATGGC.

About this clone: Coverage ceases 3 residues before the CDR3 finishes, and the germline J gene fills in the end. The chain has TRBV2 and TRBJ1-4; tentatively, D is TRBD1 (6 bases). CDR3 size: 14 residues. Germline V lookup: CDR1 SNHLY, CDR2 FYNNEI. V dropped 4 bases and J dropped 3 bases, with 9 bases sitting between them. The DNA read from the CDR3 is TGTGCCAGCAGTGCAGGGGTAGCTAATGAAAAA. Protein product: CASSAGVANEK. The full CDR3 protein reads CASSAGVANEKLFF.

The CDR3 sequence: CASSLTTGNTEAFF. The DNA read from the CDR3 is TGCGCCAGCAGCTTGACCACAGGGAACACTGAA. The V call is TRBV5-1, the J call TRBJ1-1, with a weak D call TRBD1 (5 bases). The read terminates 3 residues ahead of where the CDR3 ends, so the germline J gene completes it. Trimming took 1 base from V and 1 from J, leaving 8 bases between them. Germline V CDR1 and CDR2: SGHRS, YFSETQ. The CDR3 totals 14 residues.

As concerns this clone: The read gets to within 3 residues of the CDR3 end, and the germline J gene fills in the rest. V is TRBV27 and J is TRBJ1-2, with TRBD1 identical over 7 bases. Trimming at V came to 4 bases and at J to 6 bases, leaving 5 bases not matched to a gene. Germline V gene data show CDR1 as MNHEY and CDR2 as SMNVEV (reference sequence). The CDR3 consists of 13 residues. CDR3 sequence: CASSSPTGNGYTF. The part of the CDR3 DNA that was read is TGTGCCAGCAGTTCACCGACAGGGAATGGC.

For this clone: The sequence runs out 3 residues before the end of the CDR3; the remainder is reconstructed from the germline J gene. This chain uses TRBV19 with TRBJ1-2, with 9 bases identical to TRBD1. Germline-derived CDR1 and CDR2 are LNHDA and SQIVND (reference sequence). J gave up 5 bases and V 3 bases, and 7 bases lay outside the gene matches. The CDR3 is made up of 15 amino acids. The CDR3 reads CASSILDRGGYGYTF. The covered CDR3 bases are TGTGCCAGTAGTATTCTGGACAGGGGAGGATATGGC. The full variable domain, in which reference TRBV19 and TRBJ1-2 provide the parts outside the CDR3, is DGGITQSPKYLFRKEGQNVTLSCEQNLNHDAMYWYRQDPGQGLRLIYYSQIVNDFQKGDIAEGYSVSREKKESFPLTVTSAQKNPTAFYLCASSILDRGGYGYTFGSGTRLTVV.

In regard to this clone: The read ends 3 residues early relative to the CDR3; the germline J gene fills the gap. The chain joins TRBV20-1 to TRBJ1-1, with D perhaps matching TRBD1 (6 bases). This CDR3 region has 13 residues. With 1 base removed from V and 1 base from J, the gap between germline ends came to 7 bases. Looked up from germline, CDR1 is DFQATT and CDR2 is SNEGSKA (reference sequence). The CDR3: CSARADRNTEAFF. The covered CDR3 bases are TGCAGTGCTAGAGCGGACAGGAACACTGAA.

With respect to this clone: The CDR3 goes on 3 residues after the read ends, and that part is filled in from the germline J gene. This chain links TRBV10-3 with TRBJ1-2; D gene unclear. The germline gives CDR1 ENHRY, CDR2 SYGVKD. The germline V and J ends were trimmed by 4 bases and 7 bases, with 19 bases remaining between them. The CDR3 contains 15 residues. The CDR3 here is CAISVNMRAYGGYTF. The covered CDR3 bases are TGTGCCATCAGTGTGAATATGAGGGCCTATGGTGGC.

Concerning this clone: The read finishes 3 residues shy of the CDR3 end, and the germline J gene is used to complete it. The V call is TRBV12-5, the J call TRBJ1-2, with D tentatively TRBD1 (6 bases). The V gene lost 6 bases and the J gene lost 3 bases, with 14 bases spanning the gap. Germline V gives CDR1 LGHNT, CDR2 FRNRAP. The CDR3 extends over 14 amino acids. The CDR3 DNA, read in part, is TGTGCTAGTGGCCTACAGGGACGCGACTATGGC. Amino acids: CASGLQGRDYG. In full, the CDR3 is CASGLQGRDYGYTF.

A note on this clone: The CDR3 end is not reached by the read, which stops 3 residues before it; the germline J gene fills it in. The chain has TRBV19 and TRBJ1-4; D possibly corresponds to TRBD1 (6 bases). The CDR3 is 13 residues long. V was trimmed by 5 bases and J by 4 bases, leaving 8 bases between them. Germline V CDR1 and CDR2: LNHDA, SQIVND (reference sequence). Partial CDR3 DNA: TGTGCCAGTAGTCAGGGGATTAATGAAAAA. The encoded protein is CASSQGINEK. The full CDR3 is CASSQGINEKLFF. Combining the CDR3 with reference TRBV19 and TRBJ1-4 gives the whole variable domain DGGITQSPKYLFRKEGQNVTLSCEQNLNHDAMYWYRQDPGQGLRLIYYSQIVNDFQKGDIAEGYSVSREKKESFPLTVTSAQKNPTAFYLCASSQGINEKLFFGSGTQLSVL.